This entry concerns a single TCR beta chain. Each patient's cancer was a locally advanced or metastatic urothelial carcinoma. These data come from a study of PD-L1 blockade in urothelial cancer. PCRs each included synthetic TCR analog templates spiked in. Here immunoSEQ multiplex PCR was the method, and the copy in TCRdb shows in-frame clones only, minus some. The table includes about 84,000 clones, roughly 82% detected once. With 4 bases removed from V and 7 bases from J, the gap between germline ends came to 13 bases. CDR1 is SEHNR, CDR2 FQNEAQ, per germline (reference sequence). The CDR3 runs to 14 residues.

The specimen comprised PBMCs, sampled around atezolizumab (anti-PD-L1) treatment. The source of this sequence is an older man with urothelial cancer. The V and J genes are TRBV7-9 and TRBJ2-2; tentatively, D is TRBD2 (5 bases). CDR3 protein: CASSSSGIGGELFF. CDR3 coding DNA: TGTGCCAGCAGCTCCTCGGGGATAGGCGGGGAGCTGTTTTTT. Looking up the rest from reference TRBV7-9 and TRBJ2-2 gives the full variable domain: DTGVSQNPRHKITKRGQNVTFRCDPISEHNRLYWYRQTLGQGPEFLTYFQNEAQLEKSRLLSDRFSAERPKGSFSTLEIQRTEQGDSAMYLCASSSSGIGGELFFGEGSRLTVL.